The 12 T cell receptor beta chains below come from one sample, sequenced in a study of blood T cells in healthy people across ages. A second 7 to 11 cycle PCR used barcoded and J-beta primers. TCRdb passed the 5' RACE reads through MiXCR, listing each CDR3 protein once. The table records around 1,900,000 distinct CDR3 sequences, about 39% of them present only once. The sample was blood. Receptors were obtained from a human donor in good health.

The chain carries TRBV2 and TRBJ2-4; no clear D. The CDR3 spans 14 residues. The ends were cut back, 6 bases at V and 0 bases at J, with 9 bases in the middle. Per germline, CDR1 SNHLY and CDR2 FYNNEI. CDR3 residues: CASRPLLAKNIQYF. CDR3 nucleotide sequence: TGTGCCAGCAGACCTCTACTAGCCAAAAACATTCAGTACTTC.

This rearrangement joins TRBV7-2 to TRBJ1-6; D is unresolved. CDR3 length: 14 residues. V lost 5 bases, J lost 5 bases, and 10 bases lay in between. CDR1 is SGHTA, CDR2 FQGNSA, per germline. The CDR3 region is CASSPRLDNSPLHF. The CDR3 DNA reads as TGTGCCAGCAGCCCTAGACTGGATAATTCACCCCTCCACTTT.

The chain carries TRBV6-6 and TRBJ2-3; TRBD1 or TRBD2 may be the D gene (5 bases each). Trimming cost V 5 bases and J 5 bases, with 17 bases left between them. CDR3 length equals 15 residues. Germline lookup yields CDR1 MNHNY and CDR2 SVGAGI (reference sequence). This CDR3 is CASSPYRDRVDTQYF. CDR3 bases: TGTGCCAGCAGTCCCTACCGGGACCGAGTAGATACGCAGTATTTT.

The chain joins TRBV7-2 to TRBJ2-3; D possibly uses TRBD1 or TRBD2 (5 bases each). CDR3 length equals 15 residues. V lost 4 bases and J lost 1, with 12 bases in between. Germline loops: CDR1 SGHTA, CDR2 FQGNSA. The CDR3 region has the DNA TGTGCCAGCAGCTCTGTACTGGGGGGCACAGATACGCAGTATTTT. It encodes CASSSVLGGTDTQYF.

The sample holds a few counts of this clonotype. The rearrangement joins TRBV7-6 to TRBJ2-3; D remains unclear. Trimming took off 4 bases at V and 0 bases at J, with 17 bases between the two ends. CDR1 is SGHVS, CDR2 FNYEAQ, per germline. The CDR3 has 17 residues. CDR3 region: CASSSPSWYTSTDTQYF. The DNA for the CDR3 is TGTGCCAGCAGCTCACCGAGCTGGTACACTAGCACAGATACGCAGTATTTT. The entire variable domain, with the rest obtained from reference TRBV7-6 and TRBJ2-3, is as follows: GAGVSQSPRYKVTKRGQDVALRCDPISGHVSLYWYRQALGQGPEFLTYFNYEAQQDKSGLPNDRFSAERPEGSISTLTIQRTEQRDSAMYRCASSSPSWYTSTDTQYFGPGTRLTVL.

The chain couples TRBV20-1 to TRBJ2-5; perhaps TRBD1 as D (5 bases). The CDR3 consists of 13 residues. Trimming pared 0 bases from V and 1 base from J, leaving 6 bases between. Looked up from germline, CDR1 is DFQATT and CDR2 is SNEGSKA (reference sequence). The CDR3 bases are TGCAGTGCTAGAGATGACAGCCAAGAGACCCAGTACTTC. As protein: CSARDDSQETQYF.

The rearrangement joins TRBV29-1 to TRBJ2-3, with 8 bases identical to TRBD1. CDR1 SQVTM and CDR2 ANQGSEA come from the germline V gene. The CDR3 totals 16 residues. Trimming at V came to 7 bases and at J to 3 bases, leaving 15 bases not matched to a gene. The CDR3 loop is CSAEGTRGLRTDTQYF. The CDR3 DNA reads as TGCAGCGCCGAGGGCACCAGGGGGCTAAGGACAGATACGCAGTATTTT.

The rearrangement joins TRBV4-1 to TRBJ1-1, with D possibly matching TRBD1 (6 bases). The CDR3 is 16 residues long. The V gene lost 2 bases and the J gene lost 4 bases, with 17 bases spanning the gap. Germline V lookup: CDR1 MGHRA, CDR2 YSYEKL. The CDR3 DNA is TGCGCCAGCAGCCAAATAATATGGGGAGGGGGCACTGAAGCTTTCTTT. Translated: CASSQIIWGGGTEAFF.

This clonotype has at least ten counts. This chain links TRBV25-1 with TRBJ2-5; a weak D match, TRBD1 (5 bases). Germline lookup yields CDR1 MGHDK and CDR2 SYGVNS. There are 14 residues in the CDR3. V shed 7 bases and J shed 2 bases, with 14 bases lying between them. CDR3 amino acids: CASTKTALQETQYF. CDR3 coding DNA: TGTGCCAGCACCAAGACAGCGCTTCAAGAGACCCAGTACTTC.

This clonotype was seen only a few times. The chain recombines TRBV7-9 with TRBJ1-1; 9 positions match TRBD1. Germline values: CDR1 SEHNR, CDR2 FQNEAQ (reference sequence). Trimming at V came to 5 bases and at J to 5 bases, leaving 12 bases not matched to a gene. The CDR3 sequence is 16 residues long. In DNA form, the CDR3 reads TGTGCCAGCAGCCCCACACAGGGGGCTACGTGGACTGAAGCTTTCTTT. It is translated as CASSPTQGATWTEAFF.

The V gene is TRBV10-3, the J gene TRBJ1-2; D is perhaps TRBD1 (5 bases). CDR3 length: 13 amino acids. V was pared by 7 bases and J by 4 bases, with 13 bases between. The V gene's germline CDR1 is ENHRY and CDR2 SYGVKD. The CDR3 nucleotides are TGTGCCATCACTCAGATAGGGGCCTATGGCTACACCTTC. The encoded protein is CAITQIGAYGYTF.

This clonotype was observed a handful of times. The rearrangement uses TRBV12-3 or TRBV12-4 and TRBJ2-1; D call uncertain. CDR3 length: 15 amino acids. Trimming left V 5 bases short and J 0 bases short, with 11 bases between. CDR3 region: CASSPYSSSYNEQFF. The CDR3 region has the DNA TGTGCCAGCAGTCCTTACAGTAGCTCCTACAATGAGCAGTTCTTC.